One and the same sample provided the 28 T cell receptor beta chains below, sequenced in a study of blood T cell repertoires in COVID-19. The method was immunoSEQ multiplex PCR; TCRdb's version includes in-frame clones alone and lacks a portion of them. This table has fewer than 300,000 clones, around nine tenths appearing once. The sample consisted of peripheral blood. These receptors originate from a man aged 35 to 55 who had recovered from COVID-19.

J is TRBJ2-2 and V is TRBV18; TRBD2 aligns across 10 bases. The length of the CDR3 is 19 residues. The V segment lost 0 bases and the J segment 4 bases; nucleotides outside the gene matches: 11. CDR1 is KGHSH and CDR2 is LQKENI in the germline V gene. CDR3: CASSPPLTSGPWGTGELFF. The DNA of the CDR3 is TGTGCCAGCTCACCACCCCTGACTAGCGGGCCTTGGGGCACCGGGGAGCTGTTTTTT.

The chain uses TRBV7-6 and TRBJ1-2, with a tentative D call TRBD1 (6 bases). Germline loops: CDR1 SGHVS, CDR2 FNYEAQ. Trimming shortened V by 5 bases and J by 6 bases, and 22 bases separated the two germline ends. CDR3 length: 16 residues. This CDR3 is CASSPAGPAAGDGYTF. The CDR3 DNA reads as TGTGCCAGCAGCCCAGCCGGGCCCGCCGCAGGGGATGGCTACACCTTC.

The chain carries TRBV2 and TRBJ1-5; 10 bases are a match to TRBD1. Germline V lookup: CDR1 SNHLY, CDR2 FYNNEI. CDR3 size: 15 residues. V trimming: 2 bases; J trimming: 5 bases; junction bases outside the gene matches: 3. The CDR3 DNA follows: TGTGCCAGCAGTGAATCGGGACAGGGGTATCAGCCCCAGCATTTT. It translates to CASSESGQGYQPQHF.

V gene TRBV7-9 combines with J gene TRBJ2-1; weak D call: TRBD2 (5 bases). This CDR3 has 12 amino acids. The V gene lost 1 base and the J gene lost 10 bases, with 8 bases spanning the gap. Germline V lookup: CDR1 SEHNR, CDR2 FQNEAQ (reference sequence). The CDR3 loop is CASSLVGGEQFF. In DNA form, the CDR3 reads TGTGCCAGCAGCTTAGTGGGCGGGGAGCAGTTCTTC.

The chain combines TRBV6-5 with TRBJ2-3; 7 bases match TRBD2. Germline CDR1 reads MNHEY; CDR2 reads SVGAGI. This CDR3 is 15 amino acids long. Trimming removed 2 bases from V and 0 bases from J; junction bases left unmatched: 2. DNA for the CDR3: TGTGCCAGCAGTTACCTAGCGGATAGCACAGATACGCAGTATTTT. Translated: CASSYLADSTDTQYF.

The CDR3 DNA follows: TGTGCCAGCAGCGTAGGAGCAGGGGTTTACGAAAAACTGTTTTTT. It codes for CASSVGAGVYEKLFF. This chain links TRBV9 with TRBJ1-4, with D tentatively TRBD1 (6 bases). Germline lookup yields CDR1 SGDLS and CDR2 YYNGEE. Trimming stripped 0 bases from V and 8 bases from J, with 14 bases between. The CDR3 runs 15 residues.

The chain carries TRBV6-5 and TRBJ2-7; 14 bases match TRBD2. V lost 8 bases and J lost 2; bases outside the gene matches: 5. Germline assignment: CDR1 MNHEY and CDR2 SVGAGI. This CDR3 is 15 amino acids long. The CDR3 region is CASGGTSGGPYEQYF. Written as DNA, the CDR3 is TGTGCCAGCGGGGGGACTAGCGGGGGCCCCTACGAGCAGTACTTC.

This chain connects TRBV19 to TRBJ1-1; possible D gene TRBD1, 6 bases. The CDR3 runs 12 residues. CDR1 LNHDA and CDR2 SQIVND come from the germline V gene (reference sequence). The germline V and J ends were trimmed by 4 bases and 11 bases, with 14 bases remaining between them. Written as DNA, the CDR3 is TGTGCCAGTAGTACCCCGAATCAGGGGGCTTTCTTT. Translating gives CASSTPNQGAFF.

The chain joins TRBV5-1 to TRBJ2-1; the D gene is possibly TRBD1 (5 bases). The CDR3 extends over 15 amino acids. Trimming cost V 1 base and J 7 bases, with 15 bases left between them. Germline values: CDR1 SGHRS, CDR2 YFSETQ. The CDR3 here is CASSLTGPLGNEQFF. CDR3 bases: TGCGCCAGCAGCTTGACAGGCCCCCTGGGGAATGAGCAGTTCTTC.

This clone was observed a single time. J is TRBJ1-5 and V is TRBV10-3; D is possibly TRBD1 (5 bases). V lost 9 bases and J 6 bases, leaving 12 bases between the germline ends. Germline V CDR1 and CDR2: ENHRY, SYGVKD. There are 12 residues in the CDR3. The chain's CDR3 is CAIGRGGQPQHF. CDR3 in DNA: TGTGCCATTGGTAGGGGTGGTCAGCCCCAGCATTTT.

This sequence joins TRBV5-1 and TRBJ2-7; 7 bases are a match to TRBD2. In germline, CDR1 is SGHRS, CDR2 YFSETQ. The length of the CDR3 is 13 residues. V shed 5 bases, J shed 0 bases, and the junction held 2 bases outside the gene matches. CDR3 region: CASSRTSSYEQYF. The CDR3 DNA follows: TGCGCCAGCAGTCGGACTAGCTCCTACGAGCAGTACTTC.

The J gene is TRBJ2-5, the V gene TRBV7-6, with TRBD2 identical over 12 bases. The CDR3 runs 16 residues. In germline, CDR1 is SGHVS, CDR2 FNYEAQ. The ends lost 2 bases at V and 5 bases at J; junction bases unmatched: 6. The CDR3 loop reads CASSLLSLAGGETQYF. For the CDR3, the DNA is TGTGCCAGCAGCTTACTCAGTCTAGCGGGAGGGGAGACCCAGTACTTC.

The chain uses TRBV10-3 and TRBJ2-4, with 10 bases fitting TRBD2. The V segment lost 6 bases and the J segment 2 bases; nucleotides outside the gene matches: 13. Germline V gene data show CDR1 as ENHRY and CDR2 as SYGVKD. This CDR3 is 18 amino acids long. CDR3: CAISPEGLAAETKNIQYF. As DNA, the CDR3 is TGTGCCATCAGCCCAGAAGGACTAGCGGCTGAGACCAAAAACATTCAGTACTTC.

The chain employs TRBV19 and TRBJ1-4; D gene uncertain. This CDR3 is built from 16 residues. Trimming removed 7 bases at V and 8 bases at J, with 23 bases between. CDR1 LNHDA and CDR2 SQIVND come from the germline V gene (reference sequence). Here the CDR3 reads CASTTQALGGREKLFF. The CDR3 DNA follows: TGTGCCAGTACTACTCAAGCACTAGGCGGAAGGGAAAAACTGTTTTTT.

The chain joins TRBV11-2 to TRBJ1-1; D uncertain. The V gene's germline CDR1 is SGHAT and CDR2 FQNNGV. V lost 5 bases, J lost 2 bases, and 9 bases lay in between. The CDR3 runs to 13 residues. The CDR3 nucleotides are TGTGCCAGCAGCCCGAGTTTAAACACTGAAGCTTTCTTT. Protein: CASSPSLNTEAFF.

The chain employs TRBV5-6 and TRBJ1-2; D remains unclear. Per germline, CDR1 SGHDT and CDR2 YYEEEE. The V gene lost 1 base and the J gene lost 4 bases, with 8 bases spanning the gap. The CDR3 loop spans 13 amino acids. CDR3 in amino acids: CASSLPVGYGYTF. The CDR3 nucleotides read TGTGCCAGCAGCTTGCCCGTCGGCTATGGCTACACCTTC.

The V gene is TRBV14, the J gene TRBJ2-7; D gene unclear. The ends were cut back, 4 bases at V and 7 bases at J, with 14 bases in the middle. This CDR3 has 13 amino acids. The germline V gene has CDR1 SGHDN and CDR2 FVKESK. As DNA, the CDR3 is TGTGCCAGCAGCCCCCGGAGTTATGGAGAGCAGTACTTC. This translates into CASSPRSYGEQYF.

The chain recombines TRBV27 with TRBJ1-4; D is unresolved. The CDR3 runs to 17 residues. Germline values: CDR1 MNHEY, CDR2 SMNVEV (reference sequence). Trimming cost V 8 bases and J 5 bases, with 24 bases left between them. As DNA, the CDR3 is TGTGCCAGCTCAAGAGGTCCGTATAGTGGCAGAAATGAAAAACTGTTTTTT. The encoded protein is CASSRGPYSGRNEKLFF.

The chain couples TRBV6-4 to TRBJ2-2; D is possibly TRBD2 (5 bases). The germline V gene has CDR1 MRHNA and CDR2 SNTAGT. V lost 6 bases to trimming and J lost 6 bases, with 17 bases between them. The CDR3 sequence is 15 residues long. CDR3 sequence reads: CASSSLAGGAGELFF. The DNA for the CDR3 is TGTGCCAGCAGCTCCCTGGCTGGAGGAGCCGGGGAGCTGTTTTTT.

The chain has TRBV7-9 and TRBJ2-5; 10 bases are shared with TRBD1. Germline V lookup: CDR1 SEHNR, CDR2 FQNEAQ (reference sequence). The CDR3 totals 16 residues. J gave up 5 bases and V 5 bases, and 11 bases lay outside the gene matches. The CDR3 loop reads CASSPRGQGIIETQYF. Written as DNA, the CDR3 is TGTGCCAGCAGCCCAAGGGGACAGGGGATTATCGAGACCCAGTACTTC.

The chain couples TRBV2 to TRBJ2-3; 12 nucleotides align to TRBD2. V dropped 6 bases and J dropped 3; count of bases not matched to a gene: 7. Germline CDR1 SNHLY, CDR2 FYNNEI. The CDR3 length is 16 residues. The CDR3 protein is CASSLYGLAGTDTQYF. The CDR3 DNA sequence: TGTGCCAGCAGCCTATACGGACTAGCGGGAACAGATACGCAGTATTTT.

The rearrangement joins TRBV5-6 to TRBJ1-6; D possibly corresponds to TRBD1 (6 bases). V lost 4 bases and J 4 bases, leaving 12 bases between the germline ends. This CDR3 is built from 15 residues. Germline-derived CDR1 and CDR2 are SGHDT and YYEEEE. The CDR3 DNA reads as TGTGCCAGCAGCCCGTGGACAGTATATAATTCACCCCTCCACTTT. It codes for CASSPWTVYNSPLHF.

The chain carries TRBV6-4 and TRBJ2-1; the D is unclear. Between the trimmed V and J ends, which lost 5 bases and 8 bases, there was a span of 13 bases. CDR3 length: 13 amino acids. Germline CDR1 and CDR2: MRHNA and SNTAGT. The CDR3 nucleotides read TGTGCCAGCAGTCAAACTCCTTACCATGAGCAGTTCTTC. Residues: CASSQTPYHEQFF.

This chain uses TRBV18 with TRBJ1-4; no clear D. The V end lost 5 bases, the J end lost 2 bases, and 12 bases lay between the germline ends. The CDR3 is 15 amino acids. Germline CDR1 and CDR2: KGHSH and LQKENI. The CDR3 here is CASSASSGTNEKLFF. Written as DNA, the CDR3 is TGTGCCAGCTCAGCCTCCAGCGGGACTAATGAAAAACTGTTTTTT.

This sequence joins TRBV19 and TRBJ2-1, with a weak D call TRBD2 (6 bases). The CDR3 spans 13 residues. With 8 bases removed from V and 8 bases from J, the gap between germline ends came to 16 bases. CDR1 and CDR2 (germline): LNHDA, SQIVND (reference sequence). For the CDR3, the DNA is TGTGCCAGTCGGGACTCCACCTCGGATGAGCAGTTCTTC. It encodes CASRDSTSDEQFF.

The V gene is TRBV3-1 (or the pseudogene TRBV3-2), the J gene TRBJ1-2; D unclear. V was pared by 4 bases and J by 0 bases, with 12 bases between. CDR3 size: 15 residues. Germline values: CDR1 LGHDT, CDR2 YNNKEL (reference sequence). CDR3 nucleotide sequence: TGTGCCAGCAGCCCGCAGGTCTCAGCTAACTATGGCTACACCTTC. It yields the protein CASSPQVSANYGYTF.

This clone was seen a single time. The chain's CDR3 is CASRMGGANTGELFF. CDR3 DNA sequence: TGTGCCAGCAGGATGGGGGGAGCGAACACCGGGGAGCTGTTTTTT. J is TRBJ2-2 and V is TRBV11-2; D is possibly TRBD2 (6 bases). Per the germline V gene, CDR1 is SGHAT and CDR2 is FQNNGV. The V end was cut by 6 bases, the J end by 0 bases, with 11 bases between. This CDR3 region has 15 residues.

The J gene is TRBJ2-7, the V gene TRBV30, with 10 bases matching TRBD1. With 6 bases clipped from V and 4 bases from J, the junction kept 6 bases outside the gene matches. The CDR3 has 13 amino acids. Germline V gene sequence: CDR1 GTSNPN, CDR2 SVGIG (reference sequence). In DNA form, the CDR3 reads TGTGCCTGTACCGGGACAGGGGAGTACGAGCAGTACTTC. It codes for CACTGTGEYEQYF. The full variable domain, completed using reference TRBV30 and TRBJ2-7, is SQTIHQWPATLVQPVGSPLSLECTVEGTSNPNLYWYRQAAGRGLQLLFYSVGIGQISSEVPQNLSASRPQDRQFILSSKKLLLSDSGFYLCACTGTGEYEQYFGPGTRLTVT.